Listed below are T cell receptor beta chains from one sample, sequenced in a study of T-cell memory formation after mild COVID-19. MiXCR, applied by TCRdb to the 5' RACE reads, yields one record per CDR3 protein. The table shows a few hundred thousand distinct CDR3 sequences, with roughly 15% occurring only once. The sequenced sample consisted of PBMCs or a T cell subset sorted from them (not recorded which). The receptors here all came from a man aged 18 to 29 who had mild COVID-19 (a few samples of this study predate the infection). Cell type and time point are not known. Both conserved end residues are part of each CDR3.

TRBV7-2 | CASSLALAGNQPQHF
TRBV25-1 | CASSPHEGYNEQFF
TRBV7-8 | CASSLAGMSSTDTQYF
TRBV12-3/TRBV12-4 | CASSSQGFRNTIYF
TRBV12-3/TRBV12-4 | CASGHNLNTEAFF
TRBV27 | CASSPETGAVTEAFF
TRBV7-9 | CASRFGQGTEAFF
TRBV7-3 | CASSLTPTSSEQFF
TRBV27 | CASSLGSASNTEAFF
TRBV5-8 | CASSPVGLSRSGANVLTF
TRBV28 | CASGGPNQPQHF
TRBV20-1 | CSASSGPINEKGFF
TRBV7-9 | CASSLPRPLSYNEQFF
TRBV7-6 | CASSSGQRRYTDTQYF
TRBV7-2 | CASGGGGSYNEQFF
TRBV7-2 | CAPGRATYNEQFF
TRBV30 | CAWSAEGLNPQHF
TRBV9 | CASSTTDYDGYTF
TRBV18 | CASSTTGGTEAFF
TRBV5-4 | CASSFVQGSGEQYF
TRBV6-2/TRBV6-3 | CASSSDRGLSNQPQHF
TRBV10-2 | CASSESRQALNSPLHF
TRBV27 | CASSFPDGGYTF
TRBV11-2 | CASSTRQGTDTQYF